Presented here are 28 T cell receptor beta chains from one specimen sequenced in a study of T cell changes during pregnancy in multiple sclerosis. The assay was immunoSEQ multiplex PCR, and TCRdb's table has in-frame clones only and misses some. The sample shows about 52,000 clones, around 92% of them seen only once. This specimen was CD4+ T cells from peripheral blood mononuclear cells, taken in the third trimester of pregnancy. All receptors derive from a female donor with multiple sclerosis, enrolled in a pregnancy study.

CDR3 amino acids: CASSLRTGVDTEAFF. The DNA for the CDR3 is TGTGCCAGCAGTTTACGGACAGGGGTGGACACTGAAGCTTTCTTT. The chain joins TRBV28 to TRBJ1-1; TRBD1 matches at 9 bases. This CDR3 has 15 amino acids. V lost 2 bases and J lost 3; bases outside the gene matches: 4. Germline CDR1 and CDR2: MDHEN and SYDVKM.

This clone has a single count. V and J are TRBV20-1 and TRBJ1-3; D not certain. Trimming stripped 5 bases from V and 7 bases from J, with 6 bases between. From germline, CDR1 is DFQATT and CDR2 SNEGSKA (reference sequence). The CDR3 is made up of 10 amino acids. In nucleotides, the CDR3 is TGCAGTGCTGCGGGGAACACCATATATTTT. Amino acids: CSAAGNTIYF.

The CDR3 reads CASSPGQAILMNTEAFF. The CDR3 bases are TGTGCCAGCAGCCCGGGACAGGCCATTCTCATGAACACTGAAGCTTTCTTT. The V gene is TRBV27, the J gene TRBJ1-1, with 8 bases identical to TRBD1. The CDR3 contains 17 residues. Per the germline V gene, CDR1 is MNHEY and CDR2 is SMNVEV (reference sequence). Trimming at V came to 6 bases and at J to 0 bases, leaving 12 bases not matched to a gene.

The chain combines TRBV11-2 with TRBJ1-2, with a weak D call TRBD1 (5 bases). The germline V gene encodes CDR1 SGHAT and CDR2 FQNNGV. The CDR3 has 14 amino acids. Trimming took 2 bases from V and 5 from J, leaving 12 bases between them. The CDR3 bases are TGTGCCAGCAGCTTAATCAGGGCGGATTATGGCTACACCTTC. Encoded protein: CASSLIRADYGYTF.

This sequence joins TRBV10-3 and TRBJ2-3, with D possibly being TRBD2 (5 bases). V lost 5 bases, J lost 2 bases, and 14 bases lay in between. Germline V CDR1 and CDR2: ENHRY, SYGVKD. There are 15 residues in the CDR3. The CDR3 loop reads CAISPGVYYTDTQYF. The DNA of the CDR3 is TGTGCCATCAGTCCCGGGGTCTACTACACAGATACGCAGTATTTT.

CDR3 residues: CASSPISGTDKFSGNTIYF. CDR3 DNA: TGTGCCAGCAGCCCGATCTCAGGGACTGACAAATTCTCTGGAAACACCATATATTTT. The chain couples TRBV9 to TRBJ1-3, with D possibly TRBD1 on 5 matching bases. CDR3 size: 19 residues. The V gene lost 4 bases and the J gene lost 0 bases, with 23 bases spanning the gap. Germline-derived CDR1 and CDR2 are SGDLS and YYNGEE.

The chain employs TRBV27 and TRBJ1-5; no firm D call. The germline V gene has CDR1 MNHEY and CDR2 SMNVEV (reference sequence). Trimming took off 5 bases at V and 0 bases at J, with 5 bases between the two ends. The CDR3 loop spans 13 amino acids. The CDR3: CASSVISNQPQHF. The CDR3 DNA reads TGTGCCAGCAGTGTTATTAGCAATCAGCCCCAGCATTTT.

The chain uses TRBV18 and TRBJ2-1; 11 bases align to TRBD2. Germline loops: CDR1 KGHSH, CDR2 LQKENI. The ends lost 2 bases at V and 5 bases at J; junction bases unmatched: 2. This CDR3 has 15 amino acids. CDR3 amino acids: CASSPGTSGNNEQFF. Written as DNA, the CDR3 is TGTGCCAGCTCACCAGGGACTAGCGGCAACAATGAGCAGTTCTTC.

This chain joins TRBV5-1 and TRBJ1-4; D not certain. The CDR3 sequence is 15 residues long. The V and J ends lost 3 bases and 7 bases respectively, with 16 bases between them. Germline values: CDR1 SGHRS, CDR2 YFSETQ. The CDR3 spells CASSSIPEVGEKLFF. DNA of the CDR3: TGCGCCAGCAGCTCGATTCCCGAAGTCGGTGAAAAACTGTTTTTT.

The chain couples TRBV18 to TRBJ2-7; a possible D gene is TRBD2 (6 bases). The length of the CDR3 is 17 residues. Germline CDR1 and CDR2: KGHSH and LQKENI. The V gene lost 3 bases and the J gene lost 0 bases, with 18 bases spanning the gap. The CDR3 spells CASSPRGSGTTSYEQYF. CDR3 in DNA: TGTGCCAGCTCACCCCGGGGGAGCGGAACAACCTCCTACGAGCAGTACTTC.

This clone was seen just once. The V gene is TRBV7-2, the J gene TRBJ1-2, with 9 bases matching TRBD1. The CDR3 has 14 amino acids. V trimming: 4 bases; J trimming: 2 bases; junction bases outside the gene matches: 2. Germline assignment: CDR1 SGHTA and CDR2 FQGNSA. Written as DNA, the CDR3 is TGTGCCAGCAGCTGGACAGGGGACAACTATGGCTACACCTTC. This translates into CASSWTGDNYGYTF.

The rearrangement links TRBV18 to TRBJ2-3; 10 bases line up with TRBD2. CDR3 length equals 16 residues. J was trimmed by 1 base and V by 3 bases; bases with no gene match: 4. Germline V gene data show CDR1 as KGHSH and CDR2 as LQKENI. The CDR3 DNA follows: TGTGCCAGCTCACCTACCGGGACTAGCGGCACAGATACGCAGTATTTT. Encoded protein: CASSPTGTSGTDTQYF.

V usage is TRBV20-1 and J usage is TRBJ1-3; D might be TRBD1 (6 bases). Trimming left V 3 bases short and J 7 bases short, with 7 bases between. Germline V gives CDR1 DFQATT, CDR2 SNEGSKA (reference sequence). The CDR3 spans 11 residues. The CDR3 sequence is CSARQGNTIYF. DNA of the CDR3: TGCAGTGCTAGGCAGGGGAACACCATATATTTT.

CDR3 DNA sequence: TGCAGCGTTGAAGAGGGGGGCATTCAGTACTTC. Translation: CSVEEGGIQYF. V is TRBV29-1 and J is TRBJ2-4; a possible D gene is TRBD2 (6 bases). V lost 0 bases to trimming and J lost 9 bases, with 6 bases between them. Germline values: CDR1 SQVTM, CDR2 ANQGSEA. CDR3 length equals 11 residues.

J is TRBJ2-7 and V is TRBV7-9, with D possibly matching TRBD2 (5 bases). Germline V gives CDR1 SEHNR, CDR2 FQNEAQ (reference sequence). The CDR3 consists of 18 residues. V lost 10 bases and J lost 0, with 28 bases in between. The chain's CDR3 is CAILLQTWESPSSYEQYF. CDR3 bases: TGTGCCATCCTTCTTCAGACCTGGGAGTCCCCGAGCTCCTACGAGCAGTACTTC.

The CDR3 DNA reads TGCGCCAGCAGCTTGTATAGCGGGCACAATGAGCAGTTCTTC. Translating it yields CASSLYSGHNEQFF. The rearrangement links TRBV5-1 to TRBJ2-1; 7 bases are a match to TRBD2. Germline V gene lookup returns CDR1 SGHRS and CDR2 YFSETQ. The CDR3 is made up of 14 amino acids. The junction had 3 bases not matched to a gene; V was cut back by 1 base and J by 5 bases.

The chain joins TRBV5-1 to TRBJ2-1; maybe TRBD2 (5 bases). The CDR3 loop spans 15 amino acids. V dropped 5 bases and J dropped 1 base, with 13 bases sitting between them. Per germline, CDR1 SGHRS and CDR2 YFSETQ. The CDR3 loop is CASRSWGESYNEQFF. The CDR3 DNA is TGCGCCAGCAGGAGTTGGGGAGAGTCCTACAATGAGCAGTTCTTC.

V is TRBV5-6 and J is TRBJ1-5; 8 positions match TRBD1. The ends lost 0 bases at V and 5 bases at J; junction bases unmatched: 10. The CDR3 length is 17 residues. CDR1 and CDR2 (germline): SGHDT, YYEEEE. CDR3: CASSLERTGSQHQPQHF. CDR3 in DNA: TGTGCCAGCAGCTTGGAACGGACAGGGAGTCAGCATCAGCCCCAGCATTTT.

This clone has just one count. The chain uses TRBV19 and TRBJ1-1; 7 bases line up with TRBD1. CDR3 length: 15 residues. The V gene end was trimmed by 3 bases and the J gene end by 1 base; junction bases not matched to a gene: 5. Germline CDR1 LNHDA, CDR2 SQIVND (reference sequence). The CDR3 region is CASSIPWTGNTEAFF. The CDR3 DNA reads as TGTGCCAGTAGTATCCCCTGGACAGGGAACACTGAAGCTTTCTTT.

The chain links TRBV6-1 to TRBJ2-4; D remains unclear. Germline CDR1 is MNHNS and CDR2 is SASEGT. Trimming took 4 bases from V and 3 from J, leaving 7 bases between them. The CDR3 has 13 amino acids. This CDR3 is CASSVVGKNIQYF. For the CDR3, the DNA is TGTGCCAGCAGTGTAGTCGGCAAAAACATTCAGTACTTC.

CDR3 protein: CAINRDYEQYF. The CDR3 nucleotides read TGTGCCATTAACAGGGACTACGAGCAGTACTTC. The chain uses TRBV2 and TRBJ2-7, with D possibly being TRBD1 (6 bases). Germline V CDR1 and CDR2: SNHLY, FYNNEI. CDR3 length: 11 amino acids. V was clipped by 10 bases and J by 3 bases, with 10 bases between them.

Only a few counts were recorded for this clone. The chain links TRBV29-1 to TRBJ1-1; TRBD1 might be the D (6 bases). The CDR3 spans 14 residues. The V gene's germline CDR1 is SQVTM and CDR2 ANQGSEA. CDR3 region: CRFTERGQNTEAFF. CDR3 sequence (DNA): TGCAGGTTCACAGAGAGGGGACAGAACACTGAAGCTTTCTTT.

The V call is TRBV9, the J call TRBJ2-7, with D possibly being TRBD2 (6 bases). Trimming stripped 3 bases from V and 4 bases from J, with 11 bases between. This CDR3 spans 13 amino acids. Germline CDR1 and CDR2: SGDLS and YYNGEE. CDR3 sequence (DNA): TGTGCCAGCAGCGGGGGCGGAGGGTACGAGCAGTACTTC. This codes for CASSGGGGYEQYF.

The rearrangement uses TRBV5-4 and TRBJ2-6, with D hard to call. Germline values: CDR1 SGHNT, CDR2 YYREEE (reference sequence). The length of the CDR3 is 16 residues. V was shortened by 0 bases and J by 0 bases, with 7 bases between the two germline ends. The CDR3 sequence: CASSLGHNSGANVLTF. The DNA for the CDR3 is TGTGCCAGCAGCTTGGGACACAACTCTGGGGCCAACGTCCTGACTTTC. The full variable domain, with the rest looked up from reference TRBV5-4 and TRBJ2-6, is ETGVTQSPTHLIKTRGQQVTLRCSSQSGHNTVSWYQQALGQGPQFIFQYYREEENGRGNFPPRFSGLQFPNYSSELNVNALELDDSALYLCASSLGHNSGANVLTFGAGSRLTVL.

The rearrangement joins TRBV6-5 to TRBJ1-4; D is possibly TRBD1 (5 bases). The CDR3 loop spans 14 amino acids. The germline V and J ends were trimmed by 0 bases and 11 bases, with 13 bases remaining between them. The germline V gene encodes CDR1 MNHEY and CDR2 SVGAGI. The CDR3 sequence is CASSYSMSGLKLFF. In nucleotides, the CDR3 is TGTGCCAGCAGTTACTCGATGTCAGGGCTCAAACTGTTTTTT.

The V gene is TRBV19, the J gene TRBJ2-5, with TRBD2 as a possible D gene (6 bases). Germline assignment: CDR1 LNHDA and CDR2 SQIVND (reference sequence). V lost 5 bases, J lost 2 bases, and 9 bases lay in between. CDR3 size: 13 residues. The CDR3 reads CASSQGRQETQYF. In DNA, the CDR3 is TGTGCCAGTAGTCAAGGGAGGCAAGAGACCCAGTACTTC. The full variable domain, in which reference TRBV19 and TRBJ2-5 provide the parts outside the CDR3, is DGGITQSPKYLFRKEGQNVTLSCEQNLNHDAMYWYRQDPGQGLRLIYYSQIVNDFQKGDIAEGYSVSREKKESFPLTVTSAQKNPTAFYLCASSQGRQETQYFGPGTRLLVL.

The rearrangement links TRBV29-1 to TRBJ2-2; 12 positions agree with TRBD1. Trimming removed 6 bases from V and 6 bases from J; junction bases left unmatched: 14. In germline, CDR1 is SQVTM, CDR2 ANQGSEA. This CDR3 spans 17 amino acids. CDR3 region: CSVGGGQGARLAGELFF. The CDR3 nucleotides read TGCAGCGTAGGGGGGGGACAGGGGGCGAGGTTGGCCGGGGAGCTGTTTTTT.

The chain uses TRBV4-1 and TRBJ1-2, with 7 bases aligning to TRBD1. This CDR3 region has 15 residues. Looked up from germline, CDR1 is MGHRA and CDR2 is YSYEKL. V lost 1 base, J lost 8 bases, and 10 bases stayed unmatched. In nucleotides, the CDR3 is TGCGCCAGCAGCCAAGGGGAACAGGGGCCATACGGCTACACCTTC. Translation: CASSQGEQGPYGYTF.